The T cell receptor beta chain described here comes from a study of cytomegalovirus exposure and HLA in healthy donors. Across the whole study: Early released data had around 79 million unique TCRs, all coming from HLA-typed donors. Whole-study results and caveats: CMV serostatus was the only recorded immune exposure for donors.

PCR primers comprised 60 Vbeta and 13 Jbeta primers. Assay used: immunoSEQ multiplex PCR; TCRdb lists only in-frame clones, some missing. This table holds fewer than 200,000 clones, around four fifths found once. The trim removed 0 bases at V and 2 bases at J, leaving 8 bases unmatched. Germline CDR1 and CDR2: LGHNT and FRNRAP. The CDR3 runs 17 residues. Each donor's status was that of a healthy bone marrow donor. Comment on this clone: What it binds is unknown.

J is TRBJ2-3 and V is TRBV12-5, with TRBD2 matching 7 bases. The clonotype originates from a man aged 25-40 years in good health and CMV-seronegative. The sample comprised PBMCs. The CDR3 sequence: CASGLVREVKDTDTQYF. CDR3 nucleotide sequence: TGTGCTAGTGGTTTGGTACGGGAGGTCAAGGACACAGATACGCAGTATTTT.